This TCR beta chain is drawn from a study of T-cell memory formation after mild COVID-19. Study outcomes and limitations: Contracting CD4+ clones were located mainly in CM and EM, and CD8+ clones in EMRA. CD4/CD8 balance characterized clones contracting day 15 to 85, and CD4+ skew characterized later expanders.

TCRdb analysed the 5' RACE reads with MiXCR anew, one entry per CDR3 protein. The repertoire holds about 340,000 distinct CDR3 sequences, with roughly 21% as singletons. The CDR3 extends over 15 amino acids. The germline V and J ends were trimmed by 1 base and 5 bases, with 14 bases remaining between them. Looked up from germline, CDR1 is SGHAT and CDR2 is FQNNGV. This clonotype appeared a few times. Antigen specificity is unknown. Sequencing was done on a sample of PBMCs or a T cell subset sorted from them (not recorded which). V gene TRBV11-2 combines with J gene TRBJ1-2, with no clear D. This sequence was found in an adult woman who had mild COVID-19 (a few samples of this study predate the infection). Cell type and time point are not known. CDR3 amino acids: CASSLGWASGYGYTF. The CDR3 coding sequence is TGTGCCAGCAGCTTAGGCTGGGCTTCAGGTTATGGCTACACCTTC.